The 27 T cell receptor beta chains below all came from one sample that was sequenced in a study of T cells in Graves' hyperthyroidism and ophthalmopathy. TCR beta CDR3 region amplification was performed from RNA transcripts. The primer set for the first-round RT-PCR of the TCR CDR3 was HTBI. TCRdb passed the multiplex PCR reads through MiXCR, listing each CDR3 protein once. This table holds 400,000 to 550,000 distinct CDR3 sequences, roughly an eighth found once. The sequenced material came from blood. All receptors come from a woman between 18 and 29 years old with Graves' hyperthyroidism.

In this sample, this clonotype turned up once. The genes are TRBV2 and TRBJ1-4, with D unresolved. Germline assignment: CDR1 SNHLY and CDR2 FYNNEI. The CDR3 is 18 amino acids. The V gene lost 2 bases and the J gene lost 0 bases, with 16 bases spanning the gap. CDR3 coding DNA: TGTGCCAGCAGTGAATCGTCTATGGGTACAGCAACTAATGAAAAACTGTTTTTT. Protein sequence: CASSESSMGTATNEKLFF.

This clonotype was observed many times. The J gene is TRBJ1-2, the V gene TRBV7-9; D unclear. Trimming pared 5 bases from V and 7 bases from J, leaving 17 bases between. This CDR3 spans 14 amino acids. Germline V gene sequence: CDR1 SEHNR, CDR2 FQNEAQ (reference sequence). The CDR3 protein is CASSPWAEVGGYTF. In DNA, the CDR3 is TGTGCCAGCAGCCCCTGGGCGGAAGTGGGTGGCTACACCTTC.

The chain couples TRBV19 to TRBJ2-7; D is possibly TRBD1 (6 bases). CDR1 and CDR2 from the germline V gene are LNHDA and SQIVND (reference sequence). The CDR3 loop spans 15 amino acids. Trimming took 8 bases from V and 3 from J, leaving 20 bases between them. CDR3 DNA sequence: TGTGCCAGTTCCTGGGGTAGACAGGAGAACTACGAGCAGTACTTC. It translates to CASSWGRQENYEQYF.

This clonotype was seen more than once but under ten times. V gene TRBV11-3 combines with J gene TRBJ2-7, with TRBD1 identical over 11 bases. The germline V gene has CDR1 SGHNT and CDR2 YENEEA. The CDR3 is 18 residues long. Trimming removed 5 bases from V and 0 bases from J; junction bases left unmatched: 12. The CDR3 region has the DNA TGTGCCAGCAGCCCCGGACAGGGGGCGAGTTCGACCTCCTACGAGCAGTACTTC. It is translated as CASSPGQGASSTSYEQYF.

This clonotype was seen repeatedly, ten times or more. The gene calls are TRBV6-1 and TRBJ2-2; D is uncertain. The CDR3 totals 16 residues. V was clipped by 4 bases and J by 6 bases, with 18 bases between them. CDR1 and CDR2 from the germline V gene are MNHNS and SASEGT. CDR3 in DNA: TGTGCCAGCAGTGGGACCGGGCCCCCGCTCCCCGGGGAGCTGTTTTTT. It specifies CASSGTGPPLPGELFF.

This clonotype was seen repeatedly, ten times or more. The CDR3 nucleotides are TGTGCCAGCAGTTTTGGTTCAACTAATGAAAAACTGTTTTTT. Translated, it gives CASSFGSTNEKLFF. The rearrangement links TRBV27 to TRBJ1-4; D remains ambiguous. Between the trimmed V and J ends, which lost 3 bases and 0 bases, there was a span of 5 bases. This CDR3 contains 14 residues. Germline V lookup: CDR1 MNHEY, CDR2 SMNVEV (reference sequence).

Here the CDR3 reads CASSQLGWEQFF. The CDR3 DNA reads TGTGCCAGCAGCCAGCTAGGGTGGGAGCAGTTCTTC. V gene TRBV6-1 combines with J gene TRBJ2-1, with no clear D. Trimming took off 6 bases at V and 10 bases at J, with 13 bases between the two ends. The germline CDR1 and CDR2 sequences are MNHNS and SASEGT. The CDR3 extends over 12 amino acids.

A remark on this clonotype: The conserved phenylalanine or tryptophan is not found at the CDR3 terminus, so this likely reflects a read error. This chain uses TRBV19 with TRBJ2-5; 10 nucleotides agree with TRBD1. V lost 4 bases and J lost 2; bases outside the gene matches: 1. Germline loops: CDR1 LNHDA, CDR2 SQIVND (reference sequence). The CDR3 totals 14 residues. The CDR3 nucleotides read TGTGCCAGTAGTAGGGACAGGGGACAAGAGACCCAGTACGTC. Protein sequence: CASSRDRGQETQYV.

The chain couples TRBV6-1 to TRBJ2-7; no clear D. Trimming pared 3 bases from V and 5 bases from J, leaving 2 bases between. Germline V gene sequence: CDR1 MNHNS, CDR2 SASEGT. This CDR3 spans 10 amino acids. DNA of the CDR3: TGTGCCAGCAGTGATCACGAGCAGTACGTC. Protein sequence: CASSDHEQYV.

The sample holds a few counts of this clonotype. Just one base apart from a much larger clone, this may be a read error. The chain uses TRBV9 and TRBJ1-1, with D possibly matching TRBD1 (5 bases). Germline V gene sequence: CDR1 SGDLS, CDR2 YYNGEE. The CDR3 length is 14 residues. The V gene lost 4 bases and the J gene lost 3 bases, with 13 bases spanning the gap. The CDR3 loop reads CASSRGLGDTEAFF. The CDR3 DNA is TGTGCCAGCAGCCGTGGGTTGGGGGACACTGAAGCTTTCTTT.

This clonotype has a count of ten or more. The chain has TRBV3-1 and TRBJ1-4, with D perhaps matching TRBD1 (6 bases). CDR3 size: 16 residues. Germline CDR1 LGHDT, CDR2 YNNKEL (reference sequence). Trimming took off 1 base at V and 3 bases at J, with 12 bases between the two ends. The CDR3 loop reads CASSQAGDFANEKLFF. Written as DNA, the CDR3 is TGTGCCAGCAGCCAAGCAGGGGATTTCGCTAATGAAAAACTGTTTTTT.

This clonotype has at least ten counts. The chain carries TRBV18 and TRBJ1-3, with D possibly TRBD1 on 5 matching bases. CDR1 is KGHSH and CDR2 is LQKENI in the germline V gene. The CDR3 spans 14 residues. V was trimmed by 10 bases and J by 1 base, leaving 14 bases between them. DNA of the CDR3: TGTGCCACCCACAAGGGGTCGTCTGGAAACACCATATATTTT. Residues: CATHKGSSGNTIYF.

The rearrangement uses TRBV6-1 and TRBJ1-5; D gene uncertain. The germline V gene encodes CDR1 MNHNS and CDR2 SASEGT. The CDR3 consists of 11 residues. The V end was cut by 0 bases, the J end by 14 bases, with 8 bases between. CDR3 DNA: TGTGCCAGCAGTGAAGCGCGGGAGGAGCATTTT. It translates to CASSEAREEHF.

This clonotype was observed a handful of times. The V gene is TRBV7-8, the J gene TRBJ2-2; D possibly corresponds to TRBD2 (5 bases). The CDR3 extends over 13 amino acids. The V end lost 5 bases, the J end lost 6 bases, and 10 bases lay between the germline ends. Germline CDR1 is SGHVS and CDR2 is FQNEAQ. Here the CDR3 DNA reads TGTGCCAGCAGCGCGGCGGGTTCCGGGGAGCTGTTTTTT. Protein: CASSAAGSGELFF.

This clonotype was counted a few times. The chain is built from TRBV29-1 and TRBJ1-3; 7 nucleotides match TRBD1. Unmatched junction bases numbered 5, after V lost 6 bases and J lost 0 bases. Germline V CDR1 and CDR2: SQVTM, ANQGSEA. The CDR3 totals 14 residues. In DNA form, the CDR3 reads TGCAGCGTCACAGGGGCCACCTCTGGAAACACCATATATTTT. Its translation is CSVTGATSGNTIYF.

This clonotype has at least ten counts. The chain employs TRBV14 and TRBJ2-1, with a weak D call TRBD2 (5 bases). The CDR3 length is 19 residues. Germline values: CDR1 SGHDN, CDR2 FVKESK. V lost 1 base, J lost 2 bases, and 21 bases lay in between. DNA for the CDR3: TGTGCCAGCAGCCAAGGTTTTCGGGCGAGGACTTTCCCCTACAATGAGCAGTTCTTC. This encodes CASSQGFRARTFPYNEQFF.

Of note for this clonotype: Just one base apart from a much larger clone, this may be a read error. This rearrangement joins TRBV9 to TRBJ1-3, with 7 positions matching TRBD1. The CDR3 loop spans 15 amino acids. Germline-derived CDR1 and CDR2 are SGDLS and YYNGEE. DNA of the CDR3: TGTGCCAGCAGCGACGGAGGGGGCCCTGGAGACACCATATATTTT. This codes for CASSDGGGPGDTIYF.

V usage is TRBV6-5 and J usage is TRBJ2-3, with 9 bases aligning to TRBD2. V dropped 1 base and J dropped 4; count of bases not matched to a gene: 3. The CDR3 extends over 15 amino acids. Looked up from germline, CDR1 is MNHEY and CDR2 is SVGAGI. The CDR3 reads CASSYLAGEADTQYF. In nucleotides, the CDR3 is TGTGCCAGCAGTTACTTAGCGGGAGAGGCAGATACGCAGTATTTT.

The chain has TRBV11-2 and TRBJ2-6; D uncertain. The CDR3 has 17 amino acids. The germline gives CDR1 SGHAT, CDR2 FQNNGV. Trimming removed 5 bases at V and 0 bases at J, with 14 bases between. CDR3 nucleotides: TGTGCCAGCAGCCAAGATCAAGTGATCTCTGGGGCCAACGTCCTGACTTTC. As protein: CASSQDQVISGANVLTF.

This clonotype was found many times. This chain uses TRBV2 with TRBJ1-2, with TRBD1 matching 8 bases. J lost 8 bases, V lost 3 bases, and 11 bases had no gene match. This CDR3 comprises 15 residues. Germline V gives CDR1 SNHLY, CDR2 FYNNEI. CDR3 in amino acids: CASSDETGDFRGYTF. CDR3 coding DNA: TGTGCCAGCAGTGACGAGACAGGGGATTTTCGCGGCTACACCTTC.

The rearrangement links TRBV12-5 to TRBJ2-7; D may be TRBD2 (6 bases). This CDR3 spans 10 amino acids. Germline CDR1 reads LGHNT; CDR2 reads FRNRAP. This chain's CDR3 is CAAGGGEQYF. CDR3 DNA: TGTGCGGCCGGGGGTGGTGAGCAGTACTTC.

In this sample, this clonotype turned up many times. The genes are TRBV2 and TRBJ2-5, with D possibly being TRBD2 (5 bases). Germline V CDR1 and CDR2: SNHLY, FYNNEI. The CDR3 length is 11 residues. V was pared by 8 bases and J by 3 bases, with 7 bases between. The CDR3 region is CASGLKETQYF. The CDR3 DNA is TGTGCCAGCGGACTGAAAGAGACCCAGTACTTC.

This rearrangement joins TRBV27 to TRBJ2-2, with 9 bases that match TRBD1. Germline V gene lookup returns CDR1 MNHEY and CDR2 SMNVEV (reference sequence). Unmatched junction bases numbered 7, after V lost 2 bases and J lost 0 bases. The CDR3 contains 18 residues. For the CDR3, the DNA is TGTGCCAGCAGTTTAAGTACAGGGGGCGCTCCGAACACCGGGGAGCTGTTTTTT. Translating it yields CASSLSTGGAPNTGELFF.

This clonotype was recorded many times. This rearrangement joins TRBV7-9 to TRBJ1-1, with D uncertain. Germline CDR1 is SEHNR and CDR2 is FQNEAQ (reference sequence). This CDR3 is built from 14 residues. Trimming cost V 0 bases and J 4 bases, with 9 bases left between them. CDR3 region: CASSLAREFTEAFF. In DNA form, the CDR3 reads TGTGCCAGCAGCTTAGCGCGAGAGTTCACTGAAGCTTTCTTT. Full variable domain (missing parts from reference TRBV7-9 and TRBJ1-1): DTGVSQNPRHKITKRGQNVTFRCDPISEHNRLYWYRQTLGQGPEFLTYFQNEAQLEKSRLLSDRFSAERPKGSFSTLEIQRTEQGDSAMYLCASSLAREFTEAFFGQGTRLTVV.

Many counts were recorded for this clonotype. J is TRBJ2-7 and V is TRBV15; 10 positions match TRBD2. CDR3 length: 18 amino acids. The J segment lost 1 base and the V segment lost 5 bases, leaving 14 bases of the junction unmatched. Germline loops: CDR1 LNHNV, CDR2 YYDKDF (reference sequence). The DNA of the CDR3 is TGTGCCACCAGCCCCCCTCCAGCGGGAGGGCCAAGTTCCTACGAGCAGTACTTC. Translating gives CATSPPPAGGPSSYEQYF.

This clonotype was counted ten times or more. Here the CDR3 DNA reads TGTGCCAGCACCCCGACCAATGAGCAGTTCTTC. This encodes CASTPTNEQFF. This chain links TRBV12-3 or TRBV12-4 with TRBJ2-1; D not resolved. The CDR3 sequence is 11 residues long. V was shortened by 7 bases and J by 6 bases, with 7 bases between the two germline ends.

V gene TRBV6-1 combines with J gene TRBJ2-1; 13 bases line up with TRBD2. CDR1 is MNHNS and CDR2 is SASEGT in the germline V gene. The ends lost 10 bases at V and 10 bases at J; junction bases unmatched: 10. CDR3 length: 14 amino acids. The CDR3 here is CATRPGLAGLEQFF. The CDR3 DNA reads TGTGCCACCCGACCGGGACTAGCGGGATTGGAGCAGTTCTTC.